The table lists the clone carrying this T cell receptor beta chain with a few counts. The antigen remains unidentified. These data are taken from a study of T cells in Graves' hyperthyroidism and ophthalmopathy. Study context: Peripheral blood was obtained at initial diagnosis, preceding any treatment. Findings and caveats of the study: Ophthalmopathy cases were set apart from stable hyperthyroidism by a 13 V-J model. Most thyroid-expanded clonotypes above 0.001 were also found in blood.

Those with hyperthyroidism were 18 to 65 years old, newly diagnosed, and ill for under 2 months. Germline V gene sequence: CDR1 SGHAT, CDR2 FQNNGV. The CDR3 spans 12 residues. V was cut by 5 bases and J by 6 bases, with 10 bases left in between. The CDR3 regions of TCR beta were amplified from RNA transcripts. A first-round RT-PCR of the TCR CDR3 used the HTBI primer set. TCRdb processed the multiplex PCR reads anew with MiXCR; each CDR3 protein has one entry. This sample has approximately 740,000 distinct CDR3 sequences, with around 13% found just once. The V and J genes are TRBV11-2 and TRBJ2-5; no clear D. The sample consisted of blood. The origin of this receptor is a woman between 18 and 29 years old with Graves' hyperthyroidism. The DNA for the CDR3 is TGTGCCAGCAGCCAGACCCTCCAGACCCAGTACTTC. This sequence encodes CASSQTLQTQYF.